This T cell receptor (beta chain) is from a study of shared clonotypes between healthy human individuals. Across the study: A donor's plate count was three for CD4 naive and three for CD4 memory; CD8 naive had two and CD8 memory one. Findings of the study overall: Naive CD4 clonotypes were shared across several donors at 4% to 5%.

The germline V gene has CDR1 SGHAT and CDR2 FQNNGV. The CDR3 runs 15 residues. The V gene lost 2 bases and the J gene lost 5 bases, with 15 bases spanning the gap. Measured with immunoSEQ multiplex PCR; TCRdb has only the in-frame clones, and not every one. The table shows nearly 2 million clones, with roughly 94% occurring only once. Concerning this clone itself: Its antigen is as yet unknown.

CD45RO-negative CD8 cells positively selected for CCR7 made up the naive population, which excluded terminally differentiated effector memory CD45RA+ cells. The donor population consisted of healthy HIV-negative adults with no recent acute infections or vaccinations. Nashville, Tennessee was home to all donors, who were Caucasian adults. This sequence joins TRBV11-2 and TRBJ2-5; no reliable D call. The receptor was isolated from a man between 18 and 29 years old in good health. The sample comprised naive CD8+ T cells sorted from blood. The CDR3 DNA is TGTGCCAGCAGCTTATCCCCCGCCAGCGCGGAGACCCAGTACTTC. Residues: CASSLSPASAETQYF.